This T cell receptor (beta chain) is drawn from a study of shared clonotypes between healthy human individuals. Turning to the study itself: Three CD4 naive, three CD4 memory, two CD8 naive and one CD8 memory plate were used per donor.

Notes on the study in general: Estimated richness was generally greater in naive than memory subsets.

V lost 0 bases and J lost 0, with 9 bases in between. Germline V CDR1 and CDR2: SGHRS, YFSETQ. This CDR3 region has 16 residues. Under the authors' procedure: Junction-only immunoSEQ data arrived without quality scores, meaning filtering differed. Clones were read by immunoSEQ multiplex PCR, and TCRdb kept only the in-frame ones, dropping some. V and J calls and clone size are as listed in that table; D and trimming were resolved from the DNA. The table has millions of clones, roughly 91% seen once. A remark on this clone: Antigen: not known.

It was CD45RO-negative cells, positively selected for CCR7, that made up naive CD8 cells, with terminally differentiated effector memory CD45RA+ cells excluded. The V call is TRBV5-1, the J call TRBJ2-2; D may be TRBD1 (5 bases). Sequenced input: naive CD8+ T cells from PBMCs. The source is a man aged 18 to 30 in good health. Some clones in this sample may be carry-over from other donors' samples. The CDR3 nucleotides read TGCGCCAGCAGCTTGGCCGACAGACCGAACACCGGGGAGCTGTTTTTT. This gives the protein CASSLADRPNTGELFF.